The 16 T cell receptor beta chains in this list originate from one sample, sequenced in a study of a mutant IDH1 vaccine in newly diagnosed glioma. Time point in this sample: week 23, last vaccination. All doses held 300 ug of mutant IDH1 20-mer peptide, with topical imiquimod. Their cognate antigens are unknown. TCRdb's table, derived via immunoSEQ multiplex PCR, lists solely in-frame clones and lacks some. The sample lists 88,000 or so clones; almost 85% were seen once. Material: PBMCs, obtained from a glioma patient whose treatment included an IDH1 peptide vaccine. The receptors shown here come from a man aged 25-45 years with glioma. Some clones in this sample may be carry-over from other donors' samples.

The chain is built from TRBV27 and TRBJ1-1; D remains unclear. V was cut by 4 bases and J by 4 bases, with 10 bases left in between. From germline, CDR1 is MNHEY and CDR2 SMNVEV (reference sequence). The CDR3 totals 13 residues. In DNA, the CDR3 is TGTGCCAGCAGTTGGGCGGAGGGCACTGAAGCTTTCTTT. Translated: CASSWAEGTEAFF.

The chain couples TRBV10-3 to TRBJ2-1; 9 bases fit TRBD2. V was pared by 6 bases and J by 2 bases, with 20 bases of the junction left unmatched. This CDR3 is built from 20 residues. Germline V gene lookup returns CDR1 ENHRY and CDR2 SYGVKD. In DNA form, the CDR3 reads TGTGCCATCAGCCGTAATCCTAGCGGGGAACAAAATCGGACCTACAATGAGCAGTTCTTC. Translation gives CAISRNPSGEQNRTYNEQFF.

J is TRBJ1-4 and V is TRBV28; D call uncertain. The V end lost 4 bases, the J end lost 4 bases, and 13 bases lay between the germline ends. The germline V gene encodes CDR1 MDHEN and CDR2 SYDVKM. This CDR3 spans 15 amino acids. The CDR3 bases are TGTGCCAGCAGTTCCGAGCCCGAATTTAATGAAAAACTGTTTTTT. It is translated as CASSSEPEFNEKLFF.

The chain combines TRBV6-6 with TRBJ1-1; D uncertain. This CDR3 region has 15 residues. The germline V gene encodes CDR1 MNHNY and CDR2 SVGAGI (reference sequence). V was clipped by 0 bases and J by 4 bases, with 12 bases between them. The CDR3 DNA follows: TGTGCCAGCAGTTACTCCACTTGGGGTGCCACTGAAGCTTTCTTT. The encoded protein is CASSYSTWGATEAFF.

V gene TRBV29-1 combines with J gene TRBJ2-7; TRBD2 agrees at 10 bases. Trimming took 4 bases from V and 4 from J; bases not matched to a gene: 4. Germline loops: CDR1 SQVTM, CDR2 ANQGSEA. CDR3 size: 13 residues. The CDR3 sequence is CSVATSGMYEQYF. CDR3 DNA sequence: TGCAGCGTTGCTACTAGCGGGATGTACGAGCAGTACTTC.

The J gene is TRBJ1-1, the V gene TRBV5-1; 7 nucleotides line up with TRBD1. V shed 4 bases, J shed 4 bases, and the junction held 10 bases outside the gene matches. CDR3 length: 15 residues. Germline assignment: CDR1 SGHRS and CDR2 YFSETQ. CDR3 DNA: TGCGCCAGCAGCGATACAGGGGCACTAGGCACTGAAGCTTTCTTT. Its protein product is CASSDTGALGTEAFF.

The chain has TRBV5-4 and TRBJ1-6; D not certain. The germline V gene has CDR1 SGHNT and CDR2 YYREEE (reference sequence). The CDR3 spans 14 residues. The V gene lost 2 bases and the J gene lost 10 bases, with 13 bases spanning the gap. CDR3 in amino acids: CASSFGRSESPLHF. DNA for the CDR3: TGTGCCAGCAGCTTTGGGAGGTCGGAATCACCCCTCCACTTT.

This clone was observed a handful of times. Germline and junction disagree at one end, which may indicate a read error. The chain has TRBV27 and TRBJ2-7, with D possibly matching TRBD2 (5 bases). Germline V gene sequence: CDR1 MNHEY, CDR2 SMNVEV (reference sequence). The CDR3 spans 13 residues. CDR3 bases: TGTGCCAGCGGATCGGACTGGGCCTATGAGCAGTACTTC. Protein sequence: CASGSDWAYEQYF.

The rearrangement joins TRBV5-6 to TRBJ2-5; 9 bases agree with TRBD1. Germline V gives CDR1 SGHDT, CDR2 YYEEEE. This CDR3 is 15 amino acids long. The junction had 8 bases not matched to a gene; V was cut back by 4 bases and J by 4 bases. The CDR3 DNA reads TGTGCCAGCAGCCTACCGGGACAGGGAGGAGAGACCCAGTACTTC. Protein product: CASSLPGQGGETQYF.

CDR3 loop: CASTRDSSTDTQYF. As DNA, the CDR3 is TGTGCCAGCACCCGGGACTCGAGCACAGATACGCAGTATTTT. The chain recombines TRBV6-1 with TRBJ2-3; the D gene is possibly TRBD2 (6 bases). The germline gives CDR1 MNHNS, CDR2 SASEGT. This CDR3 region has 14 residues. V was cut by 7 bases and J by 0 bases, with 11 bases left in between.

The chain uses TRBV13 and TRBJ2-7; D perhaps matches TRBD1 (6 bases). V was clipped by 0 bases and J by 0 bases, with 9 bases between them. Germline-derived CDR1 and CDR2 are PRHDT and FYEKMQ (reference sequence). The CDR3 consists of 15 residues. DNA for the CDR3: TGTGCCAGCAGCTTAGGCTTACAGGGCTCCTACGAGCAGTACTTC. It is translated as CASSLGLQGSYEQYF.

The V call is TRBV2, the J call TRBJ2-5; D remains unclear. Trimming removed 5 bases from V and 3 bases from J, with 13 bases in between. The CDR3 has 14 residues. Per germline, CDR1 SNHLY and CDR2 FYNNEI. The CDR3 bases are TGTGCCAGCAGTCTACCCTATACCGAAGAGACCCAGTACTTC. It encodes CASSLPYTEETQYF.

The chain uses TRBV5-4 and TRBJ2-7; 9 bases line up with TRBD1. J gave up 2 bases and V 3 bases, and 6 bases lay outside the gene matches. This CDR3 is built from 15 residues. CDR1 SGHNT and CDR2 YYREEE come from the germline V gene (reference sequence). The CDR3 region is CASSSGQGLPYEQYF. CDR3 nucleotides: TGTGCCAGCAGCTCCGGACAGGGGTTGCCCTACGAGCAGTACTTC. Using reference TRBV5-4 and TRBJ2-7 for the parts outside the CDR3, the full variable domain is ETGVTQSPTHLIKTRGQQVTLRCSSQSGHNTVSWYQQALGQGPQFIFQYYREEENGRGNFPPRFSGLQFPNYSSELNVNALELDDSALYLCASSSGQGLPYEQYFGPGTRLTVT.

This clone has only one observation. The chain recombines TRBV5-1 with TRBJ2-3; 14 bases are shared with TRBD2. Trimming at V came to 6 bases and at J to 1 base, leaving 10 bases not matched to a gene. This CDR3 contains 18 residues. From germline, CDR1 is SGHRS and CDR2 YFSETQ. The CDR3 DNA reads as TGCGCCAGCAACCTGGGACTAGCGGGAGTTAGGGGCACAGATACGCAGTATTTT. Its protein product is CASNLGLAGVRGTDTQYF.

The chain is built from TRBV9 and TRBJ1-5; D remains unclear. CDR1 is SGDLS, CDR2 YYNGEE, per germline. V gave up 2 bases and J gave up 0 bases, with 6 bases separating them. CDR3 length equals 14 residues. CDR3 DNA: TGTGCCAGCAGCGTGAGCGATAGCAATCAGCCCCAGCATTTT. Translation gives CASSVSDSNQPQHF.

The CDR3 bases are TGTGCCAGCAGTGGGTGGGTAACTAATGAAAAACTGTTTTTT. Protein product: CASSGWVTNEKLFF. V usage is TRBV6-1 and J usage is TRBJ1-4; D call uncertain. Germline-derived CDR1 and CDR2 are MNHNS and SASEGT. The V end was cut by 4 bases, the J end by 1 base, with 7 bases between. This CDR3 is built from 14 residues.